This record concerns one T cell receptor (beta chain) sequence. The CDR3 loop spans 12 amino acids. Trimming cost V 5 bases and J 6 bases, with 7 bases left between them. The germline gives CDR1 SNHLY, CDR2 FYNNEI. This record comes from a study of blood T cell repertoires in COVID-19. As originally analysed: Amplifying reference gene primers gave estimates of nucleated cell counts. The repertoire was sequenced with immunoSEQ multiplex PCR; TCRdb's copy has only in-frame clones and lacks some. The V and J calls and clone size come from that table; D and trimming were worked out from the DNA. The sample holds approximately 300,000 clones, roughly nine tenths seen once.

V and J are TRBV2 and TRBJ2-2; possibly TRBD1 for D (6 bases). The sequenced material came from PBMCs or T cells enriched from blood (not recorded which). The TCR sequence derives from a man aged 55 to 70 who had recovered from COVID-19. The CDR3 region has the DNA TGTGCCAGCAGTTCAGGGGCCGGGGAGCTGTTTTTT. Translation: CASSSGAGELFF.